Below, 8 T cell receptor beta chains from the same sample are listed, as sequenced in a study of cytomegalovirus exposure and HLA in healthy donors. Amplification used 60 Vbeta primers and 13 Jbeta primers. Sequenced by immunoSEQ multiplex PCR; TCRdb stores in-frame clones only, minus some. Among 160,000 or so clones, almost 80% were seen once, and the ten largest hold 1.4%. Source material: PBMCs. These receptors were obtained from a male donor in good health and CMV-seronegative.

The chain has TRBV19 and TRBJ2-7; D gene unclear. This CDR3 is built from 13 residues. Germline assignment: CDR1 LNHDA and CDR2 SQIVND (reference sequence). V lost 1 base and J 3 bases, leaving 7 bases between the germline ends. This CDR3 is CASSIGHVYEQYF. As DNA, the CDR3 is TGTGCCAGTAGTATAGGACATGTCTACGAGCAGTACTTC.

This clone was observed a single time. The rearrangement uses TRBV19 and TRBJ1-2, with D uncertain. CDR3 length: 13 amino acids. V lost 7 bases and J lost 2, with 11 bases in between. Germline lookup yields CDR1 LNHDA and CDR2 SQIVND (reference sequence). CDR3 in amino acids: CASTRGGNYGYTF. The DNA for the CDR3 is TGTGCCAGTACCCGGGGAGGGAACTATGGCTACACCTTC. The full variable domain, rest sourced from reference TRBV19 and TRBJ1-2, is DGGITQSPKYLFRKEGQNVTLSCEQNLNHDAMYWYRQDPGQGLRLIYYSQIVNDFQKGDIAEGYSVSREKKESFPLTVTSAQKNPTAFYLCASTRGGNYGYTFGSGTRLTVV.

Note on this clone: Other nucleotide sequences from this sample produce the same CDR3. V and J are TRBV5-4 and TRBJ1-4, with 9 bases aligning to TRBD1. CDR1 and CDR2 (germline): SGHNT, YYREEE (reference sequence). CDR3 length: 14 amino acids. Germline trimming cut 4 bases from V and 5 bases from J; bases unmatched to any gene: 3. CDR3 nucleotide sequence: TGTGCCAGCAGCCTGGGACAGGGAAATGAAAAACTGTTTTTT. Translated, it gives CASSLGQGNEKLFF.

Turning to this clone: At the DNA level, this CDR3 is encoded by other sequences in the same sample as well. V usage is TRBV27 and J usage is TRBJ2-3, with D tentatively TRBD2 (6 bases). CDR1 MNHEY and CDR2 SMNVEV come from the germline V gene (reference sequence). The CDR3 sequence is 13 residues long. V lost 6 bases, J lost 0 bases, and 7 bases lay in between. CDR3 region: CASRGTSTDTQYF. The CDR3 coding sequence is TGTGCCAGCAGGGGGACTAGCACAGATACGCAGTATTTT.

V usage is TRBV5-4 and J usage is TRBJ2-1; 7 bases fit TRBD2. The CDR3 runs 16 residues. Germline lookup yields CDR1 SGHNT and CDR2 YYREEE (reference sequence). J gave up 6 bases and V 3 bases, and 12 bases lay outside the gene matches. The chain's CDR3 is CASSSTPSGLLNEQFF. The CDR3 DNA reads TGTGCCAGCAGCTCTACCCCTAGCGGCCTCCTCAATGAGCAGTTCTTC.

This clone appeared once. This chain links TRBV5-1 with TRBJ2-2; 8 bases map to TRBD2. The CDR3 is 19 amino acids. J was trimmed by 1 base and V by 6 bases; bases with no gene match: 17. Germline loops: CDR1 SGHRS, CDR2 YFSETQ. The CDR3 here is CASTPPGLVGGGNTGELFF. CDR3 DNA sequence: TGCGCCAGCACCCCCCCGGGACTAGTGGGAGGAGGGAACACCGGGGAGCTGTTTTTT.

The chain employs TRBV19 and TRBJ2-7; 7 nucleotides agree with TRBD2. CDR1 LNHDA and CDR2 SQIVND come from the germline V gene (reference sequence). V lost 6 bases and J lost 1; bases outside the gene matches: 6. The CDR3 spans 14 residues. CDR3 residues: CASRPWEGSYEQYF. The CDR3 DNA reads as TGTGCCAGTAGGCCCTGGGAGGGGTCCTACGAGCAGTACTTC.

The chain couples TRBV5-6 to TRBJ1-4; tentative D call: TRBD1 (5 bases). This CDR3 contains 13 residues. Per the germline V gene, CDR1 is SGHDT and CDR2 is YYEEEE. The V end was cut by 0 bases, the J end by 7 bases, with 7 bases between. The CDR3 DNA reads TGTGCCAGCAGCTTGGTAGGGGCTGAAAAACTGTTTTTT. This gives the protein CASSLVGAEKLFF. Full variable domain (rest looked up from reference TRBV5-6 and TRBJ1-4): DAGVTQSPTHLIKTRGQQVTLRCSPKSGHDTVSWYQQALGQGPQFIFQYYEEEERQRGNFPDRFSGHQFPNYSSELNVNALLLGDSALYLCASSLVGAEKLFFGSGTQLSVL.